One sample yielded the 19 T cell receptor beta chains listed below, sequenced in a study of blood T cell repertoires in COVID-19. Method: immunoSEQ multiplex PCR; TCRdb's copy keeps in-frame clones and lacks some. Counted here are 95,000 to 150,000 clones, roughly 70% occurring once; the ten biggest clones make up 0.65% to 0.95%. Sequenced input: peripheral blood. These TCRs come from a human donor with acute or convalescent COVID-19. The donor label of this sample is uncertain.

The V gene is TRBV27, the J gene TRBJ2-7; no clear D. The CDR3 runs to 14 residues. V was clipped by 1 base and J by 3 bases, with 10 bases between them. Germline CDR1 reads MNHEY; CDR2 reads SMNVEV (reference sequence). The CDR3 nucleotides read TGTGCCAGCAGTTTATTTCTAGGCAGCTACGAGCAGTACTTC. Translated: CASSLFLGSYEQYF.

The V gene is TRBV9, the J gene TRBJ1-5, with 8 bases identical to TRBD1. Germline CDR1 and CDR2: SGDLS and YYNGEE. The V and J ends lost 3 bases and 2 bases, in that order; junction bases with no gene match: 4. There are 15 residues in the CDR3. The CDR3 loop is CASSGGQGRNQPQHF. The CDR3 nucleotides are TGTGCCAGCAGCGGCGGACAGGGACGCAATCAGCCCCAGCATTTT.

This clone was observed a few times. The chain has TRBV11-2 and TRBJ1-2, with a weak D call TRBD1 (5 bases). This CDR3 has 16 amino acids. Germline V lookup: CDR1 SGHAT, CDR2 FQNNGV. V was trimmed by 5 bases and J by 0 bases, leaving 16 bases between them. As DNA, the CDR3 is TGTGCCAGCAGCAAGGAGCGGGGGTCATCTAACTATGGCTACACCTTC. Amino acid sequence: CASSKERGSSNYGYTF.

The chain is built from TRBV19 and TRBJ2-1, with a tentative D call TRBD1 (6 bases). This CDR3 comprises 15 residues. V shed 3 bases and J shed 6 bases, with 15 bases lying between them. The germline gives CDR1 LNHDA, CDR2 SQIVND (reference sequence). The CDR3 DNA reads as TGTGCCAGTAGTATCGGCACACAGGGTCGCAATGAGCAGTTCTTC. It is translated as CASSIGTQGRNEQFF.

J is TRBJ1-1 and V is TRBV29-1; D might be TRBD1 (5 bases). The germline V gene encodes CDR1 SQVTM and CDR2 ANQGSEA. V gave up 4 bases and J gave up 1 base, with 16 bases separating them. CDR3 length: 15 residues. CDR3 region: CSVGGVGGANTEAFF. Written as DNA, the CDR3 is TGCAGCGTTGGAGGTGTGGGGGGAGCGAACACTGAAGCTTTCTTT. The full variable domain, completed using reference TRBV29-1 and TRBJ1-1, is SAVISQKPSRDICQRGTSLTIQCQVDSQVTMMFWYRQQPGQSLTLIATANQGSEATYESGFVIDKFPISRPNLTFSTLTVSNMSPEDSSIYLCSVGGVGGANTEAFFGQGTRLTVV.

The chain combines TRBV2 with TRBJ1-5; 10 bases fit TRBD1. Germline V gene data show CDR1 as SNHLY and CDR2 as FYNNEI. The CDR3 extends over 18 amino acids. V shed 3 bases and J 6 bases; nucleotides not matched to a gene: 14. DNA for the CDR3: TGTGCCAGCAGTGAGTTAGGTCCGGGACAGGGGAGACCTCAGCCCCAGCATTTT. This codes for CASSELGPGQGRPQPQHF.

CDR3 DNA: TGTGCCAGTCGCACAGACAATCAGCCCCAGCATTTT. Protein: CASRTDNQPQHF. V gene TRBV19 combines with J gene TRBJ1-5, with D unclear. CDR1 is LNHDA and CDR2 is SQIVND in the germline V gene (reference sequence). The CDR3 spans 12 residues. Trimming took off 8 bases at V and 3 bases at J, with 8 bases between the two ends.

CDR3 in DNA: TGTGCCAGCAGCTCTTACGGACAGGGAACAGATACGCAGTATTTT. Protein: CASSSYGQGTDTQYF. J is TRBJ2-3 and V is TRBV11-2, with TRBD1 matching over 8 bases. The CDR3 has 15 amino acids. V dropped 4 bases and J dropped 3; count of bases not matched to a gene: 6. The germline CDR1 and CDR2 sequences are SGHAT and FQNNGV. The full variable domain, its missing parts supplied by reference TRBV11-2 and TRBJ2-3, is EAGVAQSPRYKIIEKRQSVAFWCNPISGHATLYWYQQILGQGPKLLIQFQNNGVVDDSQLPKDRFSAERLKGVDSTLKIQPAKLEDSAVYLCASSSYGQGTDTQYFGPGTRLTVL.

V gene TRBV2 combines with J gene TRBJ1-5, with 10 bases aligning to TRBD1. V trimming: 6 bases; J trimming: 2 bases; junction bases outside the gene matches: 13. The CDR3 consists of 18 residues. Germline V lookup: CDR1 SNHLY, CDR2 FYNNEI. CDR3 DNA: TGTGCCAGCAGGCGGGACAGGGGCCTCTATCTACGCAATCAGCCCCAGCATTTT. It yields the protein CASRRDRGLYLRNQPQHF.

The genes are TRBV30 and TRBJ2-7, with a tentative D call TRBD2 (6 bases). Trimming removed 1 base at V and 1 base at J, with 14 bases between. This CDR3 has 15 amino acids. Per the germline V gene, CDR1 is GTSNPN and CDR2 is SVGIG (reference sequence). The CDR3 DNA follows: TGTGCCTGGAGTGGAATAACGGGGGAGTCCTACGAGCAGTACTTC. It codes for CAWSGITGESYEQYF.

This clone appeared a few times. The chain couples TRBV2 to TRBJ2-5; unclear D gene. V was cut by 8 bases and J by 5 bases, with 15 bases left in between. The CDR3 covers 13 residues. Looked up from germline, CDR1 is SNHLY and CDR2 is FYNNEI. In DNA, the CDR3 is TGTGCCAGCCAAAAAGGTAGCTTGGAGACCCAGTACTTC. Translation: CASQKGSLETQYF.

This CDR3 reads CAWSQDSDYNSPLHF. The CDR3 nucleotides read TGTGCCTGGAGTCAGGACAGCGATTATAATTCACCCCTCCACTTT. The chain uses TRBV30 and TRBJ1-6; possibly TRBD1 for D (6 bases). Germline V lookup: CDR1 GTSNPN, CDR2 SVGIG (reference sequence). With 2 bases removed from V and 4 bases from J, the gap between germline ends came to 12 bases. This CDR3 is built from 15 residues.

The chain employs TRBV7-9 and TRBJ2-2; 15 nucleotides match TRBD2. Germline CDR1 and CDR2: SEHNR and FQNEAQ (reference sequence). There are 19 residues in the CDR3. The V gene end was trimmed by 5 bases and the J gene end by 0 bases; junction bases not matched to a gene: 7. CDR3 sequence (DNA): TGTGCCAGCAGCGATCCGGGACTAGCGGGGGGACCGAACACCGGGGAGCTGTTTTTT. Translation: CASSDPGLAGGPNTGELFF. Filled out from reference TRBV7-9 and TRBJ2-2, the complete variable domain reads DTGVSQNPRHKITKRGQNVTFRCDPISEHNRLYWYRQTLGQGPEFLTYFQNEAQLEKSRLLSDRFSAERPKGSFSTLEIQRTEQGDSAMYLCASSDPGLAGGPNTGELFFGEGSRLTVL.

The genes are TRBV4-2 and TRBJ2-1; D is unclear. Germline-derived CDR1 and CDR2 are LGHNA and YNFKEQ. CDR3 length: 15 amino acids. V was pared by 1 base and J by 3 bases, with 10 bases between. The CDR3 is CASSQVSSVYNEQFF. CDR3 sequence (DNA): TGTGCCAGCAGCCAAGTTTCGTCCGTCTACAATGAGCAGTTCTTC.

This rearrangement joins TRBV5-4 to TRBJ2-3; 8 bases are a match to TRBD2. Germline assignment: CDR1 SGHNT and CDR2 YYREEE (reference sequence). Trimming cost V 1 base and J 3 bases; bases outside gene matches: 10. CDR3 length: 17 residues. The CDR3: CASSLRGGPLVTDTQYF. CDR3 sequence (DNA): TGTGCCAGCAGCTTGCGGGGGGGGCCCCTGGTAACAGATACGCAGTATTTT.

The CDR3 DNA reads as TGTGCCACCAGCAGCAACCGAGTGAACACCGGGGAGCTGTTTTTT. Amino acid sequence: CATSSNRVNTGELFF. The chain joins TRBV15 to TRBJ2-2; D gene uncertain. V dropped 3 bases and J dropped 1 base, with 9 bases sitting between them. The CDR3 runs 15 residues. CDR1 is LNHNV, CDR2 YYDKDF, per germline (reference sequence).

The CDR3, as DNA: TGTGCCACGAACAGGGGACAGGGGGATAGCAATCAGCCCCAGCATTTT. Its translation: CATNRGQGDSNQPQHF. The chain links TRBV27 to TRBJ1-5, with 11 positions matching TRBD1. The junction had 8 bases not matched to a gene; V was cut back by 10 bases and J by 0 bases. Looked up from germline, CDR1 is MNHEY and CDR2 is SMNVEV (reference sequence). CDR3 length: 16 residues.

V is TRBV7-9 and J is TRBJ2-3, with 7 bases matching TRBD2. V shed 3 bases, J shed 0 bases, and the junction held 9 bases outside the gene matches. Germline CDR1 is SEHNR and CDR2 is FQNEAQ (reference sequence). The length of the CDR3 is 17 residues. CDR3 loop: CASSLGNSGRSTDTQYF. CDR3 nucleotide sequence: TGTGCCAGCAGCTTGGGGAATAGCGGGCGAAGCACAGATACGCAGTATTTT.

This rearrangement joins TRBV20-1 to TRBJ1-2, with D perhaps TRBD1 (6 bases). Per germline, CDR1 DFQATT and CDR2 SNEGSKA (reference sequence). Trimming removed 3 bases at V and 3 bases at J, with 14 bases between. The CDR3 runs 14 residues. CDR3 nucleotide sequence: TGCAGTGCTAGTCGGATACAGGGTGACTATGGCTACACCTTC. This translates into CSASRIQGDYGYTF.